The sequence of this TCR beta chain was determined in a study of memory CD4+ T cells and cytomegalovirus serostatus. This clone has a handful of counts. Its cognate antigen is unknown. The same CDR3 is also encoded by other DNA sequences in this sample. Profiling relied on immunoSEQ multiplex PCR, and the TCRdb table lists in-frame clones only, not all of them. This table has approximately 53,000 clones, roughly 80% appearing once. Findings of the study overall: Median bootstrapped AUC for CMV status was just under 0.97 originally, approximately 0.9 US-trained.

With 5 bases clipped from V and 1 base from J, the junction kept 3 bases outside the gene matches. The germline CDR1 and CDR2 sequences are LNHNV and YYDKDF (reference sequence). The CDR3 is made up of 15 amino acids. The sort gate was single viable CD3+CD4+CD8-CD45RO+ cells for memory CD4+ T cells. The sequence came from an adult in good health and CMV-seronegative. The rearrangement uses TRBV15 and TRBJ1-2, with 11 nucleotides matching TRBD1. Sequenced sample: memory CD4+ T cells from blood. This chain's CDR3 is CATSSGTGGNYGYTF. In nucleotides, the CDR3 is TGTGCCACCAGCTCCGGGACAGGGGGTAACTATGGCTACACCTTC.